This T cell receptor (beta chain) was profiled in a study of shared clonotypes between healthy human individuals. Libraries were prepared by immunoSEQ multiplex PCR; TCRdb keeps only in-frame clonotypes and omits some of them. Altogether around 1 million clones are present, 76% being singletons, with the ten largest covering about 1.5%. The CDR3 consists of 13 residues. With 4 bases clipped from V and 8 bases from J, the junction kept 6 bases outside the gene matches. Germline values: CDR1 SGDLS, CDR2 YYNGEE. Sample: memory CD4+ T cells sorted from blood. The subset is: CD45RA-negative fraction. The sequence was collected from a man between 18 and 29 years old in good health. V and J are TRBV9 and TRBJ1-2; the match to TRBD1 covers 9 bases. CDR3 sequence (DNA): TGTGCCAGCAGCTACCGGACAGGGGAAGGCTACACCTTC. Its translation: CASSYRTGEGYTF.